Listed below are T cell receptor beta chains from one sample, sequenced in a study of cytotoxic CD8 clonotypes in ibrutinib-treated CLL. This table comes from immunoSEQ multiplex PCR, and its TCRdb copy is limited to in-frame clones, with some not included. The sample carries tens of thousands of clones, 55% to 70% recorded once. The material was PBMCs, obtained after 24 months of ibrutinib treatment. The origin of the receptors is a human donor with chronic lymphocytic leukemia. The CDR3 runs from the conserved cysteine through the conserved F or W. D genes are given only for firm matches. Some rows mark clone size as missing; the rest say once, few, many or name a class of expanded clone.

J: TRBJ1-2
V: TRBV4-1
size: .
D: .
DNA: TGCGCCAGCAGCCACGCGACAGGCCAGATTAACTATGGCTACACCTTC
CDR3: CASSHATGQINYGYTF

J: TRBJ2-3
V: TRBV6-5
size: many
D: .
DNA: TGTGCCAGCAGTTCGGGGAAAAGCACAGATACGCAGTATTTT
CDR3: CASSSGKSTDTQYF

J: TRBJ1-4
V: TRBV4-2
size: .
D: TRBD1
DNA: TGTGCCAGCAGCCAAGTTGGACAGGGATGGGGAGGTGAAAAACTGTTTTTT
CDR3: CASSQVGQGWGGEKLFF

J: TRBJ2-7
V: TRBV13
size: .
D: .
DNA: TGTGCCAGCAGCCTTACTGCAGGGCTGAGCTCCTACGAGCAGTACTTC
CDR3: CASSLTAGLSSYEQYF

J: TRBJ1-2
V: TRBV29-1
size: .
D: .
DNA: TGCAGCGTTGAAGGAAGGGGCACCACCGACTATGGCTACACCTTC
CDR3: CSVEGRGTTDYGYTF

J: TRBJ2-3
V: TRBV5-4
size: once
D: .
DNA: TGTGCCAGCAGCCAGACAGCTAGCACAGATACGCAGTATTTT
CDR3: CASSQTASTDTQYF

J: TRBJ2-7
V: TRBV6-5
size: .
D: TRBD1
DNA: TGTGCCAGCAGTTACTTAGGGACAGGGGCTTTCCACGAGCAGTACTTC
CDR3: CASSYLGTGAFHEQYF

J: TRBJ1-3
V: TRBV6-1
size: .
D: .
DNA: TGTGCCAGCAGTGAAGTATTCTCTGGAAACACCATATATTTT
CDR3: CASSEVFSGNTIYF

J: TRBJ1-5
V: TRBV10-2
size: .
D: .
DNA: TGCGCCAGCAGACAGTGGGACAATCAGCCCCAGCATTTT
CDR3: CASRQWDNQPQHF

J: TRBJ2-7
V: TRBV5-6
size: .
D: .
DNA: TGTGCCAGCAGCTTGGTTAGTGGTGACGAGCAGTACTTC
CDR3: CASSLVSGDEQYF

J: TRBJ2-2
V: TRBV10-3
size: few
D: TRBD1
DNA: TGTGCCATCAGCGACCAGGGGGCCTTCACCGGGGAGCTGTTTTTT
CDR3: CAISDQGAFTGELFF

J: TRBJ1-5
V: TRBV11-2
size: .
D: .
DNA: TGTGCCAGCAGCCAAGCTGGGCAGGGGAGCAATCAGCCCCAGCATTTT
CDR3: CASSQAGQGSNQPQHF

J: TRBJ2-1
V: TRBV5-8
size: once
D: .
DNA: TGTGCCAGCAGCTTATTTGTAGCCTACAATGAGCAGTTCTTC
CDR3: CASSLFVAYNEQFF

J: TRBJ2-7
V: TRBV15
size: .
D: TRBD1
DNA: TGTGCCACCAGCAGAGATCACACAGGGGCCTCCGAGCAGTACTTC
CDR3: CATSRDHTGASEQYF

J: TRBJ2-3
V: TRBV4-1
size: many
D: TRBD1
DNA: TGCGCCAGCAGCCAAGAAGGGGGCCACGTTATTGCGCAGTATTTT
CDR3: CASSQEGGHVIAQYF

J: TRBJ1-4
V: TRBV5-1
size: .
D: .
DNA: TGCGCCAGCAGCATAGTAGGGGGGCGTGAAAAACTGTTTTTT
CDR3: CASSIVGGREKLFF

J: TRBJ1-1
V: TRBV5-1
size: .
D: .
DNA: TGCGCCAGCAGTCCACTGTCAGGCATGAACACTGAAGCTTTCTTT
CDR3: CASSPLSGMNTEAFF

J: TRBJ1-1
V: TRBV25-1
size: .
D: .
DNA: TGTGCCAGCAGGGGACTGTTGAACACTGAAGCTTTCTTT
CDR3: CASRGLLNTEAFF

J: TRBJ1-5
V: TRBV2
size: .
D: .
DNA: TGTGCCAGCAGTGGTCCGGGGCGCCAGCCCCAGCATTTT
CDR3: CASSGPGRQPQHF

J: TRBJ2-5
V: TRBV5-1
size: few
D: TRBD2
DNA: TGCGCCAGCAGCTTGTGGACTAGCGGGGGGTACCAAGAGACCCAGTACTTC
CDR3: CASSLWTSGGYQETQYF

J: TRBJ1-1
V: TRBV7-9
size: .
D: .
DNA: TGTGCCAGCAGCTTACCGCCTTTCTTT
CDR3: CASSLPPFF

J: TRBJ1-2
V: TRBV5-1
size: .
D: .
DNA: TGCGCCAGCAGCTTCGGCCAGGGCGACCGCTATGGCTACACCTTC
CDR3: CASSFGQGDRYGYTF

J: TRBJ2-1
V: TRBV27
size: .
D: .
DNA: TGTGCCAGCAGTTTATGGGTCTCCTTCAATGAGCAGTTCTTC
CDR3: CASSLWVSFNEQFF

J: TRBJ1-2
V: TRBV2
size: .
D: .
DNA: TGTGCCAGCAGTTGGCAACCGTCTAACTATGGCTACACCTTC
CDR3: CASSWQPSNYGYTF

J: TRBJ2-5
V: TRBV4-1
size: .
D: .
DNA: TGCGCCAGCAGCCAAGATCCCAGGGCGGGAGAGACCCAGTACTTC
CDR3: CASSQDPRAGETQYF

J: TRBJ2-3
V: TRBV5-1
size: few
D: TRBD2
DNA: TGCGCCAGCAGCTTGGCGCCTAGCGGGGGAGGGACAGATACGCAGTATTTT
CDR3: CASSLAPSGGGTDTQYF

J: TRBJ2-5
V: TRBV6-6
size: .
D: TRBD1
DNA: TGTGCCAGCAGTTTACACAGGGGTGTGGAGACCCAGTACTTC
CDR3: CASSLHRGVETQYF

J: TRBJ1-1
V: TRBV19
size: .
D: .
DNA: TGTGCCAGTAGTACAGGGTACAACACTGAAGCTTTCTTT
CDR3: CASSTGYNTEAFF

J: TRBJ2-1
V: TRBV7-8
size: once
D: .
DNA: TGTGCCAGCAGCTTAGGAGAATTACTGAGCTCCTACAATGAGCAGTTCTTC
CDR3: CASSLGELLSSYNEQFF

J: TRBJ1-2
V: TRBV29-1
size: .
D: .
DNA: TGCAGCGTTGCTGGGACAACCAACTATGGCTACACCTTC
CDR3: CSVAGTTNYGYTF

J: TRBJ1-2
V: TRBV5-6
size: .
D: .
DNA: TGTGCCAGCAGCTTGGTAAACAACGGGGGCTACACCTTC
CDR3: CASSLVNNGGYTF

J: TRBJ2-7
V: TRBV30
size: .
D: TRBD2
DNA: TGTGCTATTATAAAAGGGCAGGGAACTAGCGGGAGGCGTCGGGAGCAGTACTTC
CDR3: CAIIKGQGTSGRRREQYF

J: TRBJ2-7
V: TRBV15
size: .
D: .
DNA: TGTGCCACCAGCACGTCTGGGGGCTACGAGCAGTACTTC
CDR3: CATSTSGGYEQYF

J: TRBJ2-6
V: TRBV19
size: .
D: .
DNA: TGTGCCAGTAGTATCGTCAGGGTGAGCTCTGGGGCCAACGTCCTGACTTTC
CDR3: CASSIVRVSSGANVLTF

J: TRBJ1-2
V: TRBV2
size: .
D: .
DNA: TGTGCCAGCAGCACCGGGCACTATGGCTACACCTTC
CDR3: CASSTGHYGYTF

J: TRBJ1-2
V: TRBV6-5
size: many
D: .
DNA: TGTGCCAGCAAAGCCTGGCAGGGACTCAACTATGGCTACACCTTC
CDR3: CASKAWQGLNYGYTF

J: TRBJ2-3
V: TRBV9
size: .
D: .
DNA: TGTGCCAGCAGCCCAAGATTCACGGATACGCAGTATTTT
CDR3: CASSPRFTDTQYF

J: TRBJ2-1
V: TRBV6-5
size: few
D: .
DNA: TGTGCCAGCAGTTACGGGACTCAAACCAATGAGCAGTTCTTC
CDR3: CASSYGTQTNEQFF

J: TRBJ2-2
V: TRBV2
size: .
D: .
DNA: TGTGCCAGCAGTGAAGCATTGGGGTACGGGGAGCTGTTTTTT
CDR3: CASSEALGYGELFF

J: TRBJ1-4
V: TRBV10-3
size: .
D: TRBD1
DNA: TGTGCCATCAGTGAGGTGTCAGGGGGCTTTTACGAAAAACTGTTTTTT
CDR3: CAISEVSGGFYEKLFF

J: TRBJ1-2
V: TRBV28
size: few
D: .
DNA: TGTGCCAGCAGTTTGGGACGGAACTATGGCTACACCTTC
CDR3: CASSLGRNYGYTF

J: TRBJ1-4
V: TRBV5-1
size: .
D: TRBD1
DNA: TGCGCCAGCAGCTACGACAGGGCGGAAAAACTGTTTTTT
CDR3: CASSYDRAEKLFF

J: TRBJ2-7
V: TRBV11-2
size: .
D: .
DNA: TGTGCCAGCAGCCCCGACACAGGGTTGGGGGGCTACGAGCAGTACTTC
CDR3: CASSPDTGLGGYEQYF

J: TRBJ2-1
V: TRBV7-6
size: few
D: .
DNA: TGTGCCAGCAGCTTAGAGTGGGGGGGCGGCAATGAGCAGTTCTTC
CDR3: CASSLEWGGGNEQFF

J: TRBJ2-2
V: TRBV5-4
size: many
D: .
DNA: TGTGCCAGCAGCTTGGCCCCCGCGAACACCGGGGAGCTGTTTTTT
CDR3: CASSLAPANTGELFF

J: TRBJ2-5
V: TRBV18
size: .
D: .
DNA: TGTGCCAGCTCACCAGGAACAGGCGGTGGGACCCAGTACTTC
CDR3: CASSPGTGGGTQYF

J: TRBJ1-6
V: TRBV6-5
size: .
D: TRBD1
DNA: TGTGCCAGCAGTTACAACAGGGGAGGTAATTCACCCCTCCACTTT
CDR3: CASSYNRGGNSPLHF

J: TRBJ1-5
V: TRBV10-3
size: .
D: .
DNA: TGTGCCATCAGTGAAGGAAAAGGGAATCAGCCCCAGCATTTT
CDR3: CAISEGKGNQPQHF

J: TRBJ2-1
V: TRBV29-1
size: .
D: .
DNA: TGCAGCGTTGACACTAGCTCGGGCGAGCAGTTCTTC
CDR3: CSVDTSSGEQFF

J: TRBJ2-6
V: TRBV28
size: .
D: .
DNA: TGTGCCAGCAGTCCGAGTTCGGTTACCTCTGGGGCCAACGTCCTGACTTTC
CDR3: CASSPSSVTSGANVLTF

J: TRBJ2-5
V: TRBV5-1
size: .
D: .
DNA: TGCGCCAGCAGTGAGGATTACGAGACCCAGTACTTC
CDR3: CASSEDYETQYF

J: TRBJ2-3
V: TRBV19
size: .
D: .
DNA: TGTGCCAGTAATGGAGGCCTAACAGATACGCAGTATTTT
CDR3: CASNGGLTDTQYF

J: TRBJ1-5
V: TRBV9
size: .
D: .
DNA: TGTGCCAGCAGCGTAGATGGGGGCGCAGGTCAGCCCCAGCATTTT
CDR3: CASSVDGGAGQPQHF

J: TRBJ2-2
V: TRBV2
size: many
D: .
DNA: TGTGCCAGCCATCGGATGGGTTTCACCGGGGAGCTGTTTTTT
CDR3: CASHRMGFTGELFF

J: TRBJ2-6
V: TRBV25-1
size: .
D: .
DNA: TGTGCCAGCAGTCCGGGACGGGGTAGCTCTGGGGCCAACGTCCTGACTTTC
CDR3: CASSPGRGSSGANVLTF